Listed below are T cell receptor beta chains from one sample, sequenced in a study of cytomegalovirus exposure and HLA in healthy donors. Sequencing was performed with immunoSEQ multiplex PCR; in TCRdb, only in-frame clones are kept and a portion is missing. Of 140,000 or so clones listed, roughly nine tenths were seen once; the top ten hold about 9.9%. Sequencing input: PBMCs. Receptors originate from a woman between 18 and 29 years old in good health and CMV-seropositive. The CDR3 runs from the conserved cysteine through the conserved F or W. The D gene is left open where the match is weak. Clone size appears in some rows only: once, few, many, or a class for an expanded clone.

j_call | clone_size | v_call | d_call | cdr3_nt | cdr3_aa
TRBJ2-5 | - | TRBV19 | TRBD2 | TGTGCCAGTGGCTTGGCTAGCGGGCCCCAAGAGACCCAGTACTTC | CASGLASGPQETQYF
TRBJ2-1 | - | TRBV19 | - | TGTGCCAGTGGATTACAGGGAATTTACAATGAGCAGTTCTTC | CASGLQGIYNEQFF
TRBJ2-2 | - | TRBV28 | - | TGTGCCAGCAGTTTGGACAGCATGAACACCGGGGAGCTGTTTTTT | CASSLDSMNTGELFF
TRBJ2-7 | - | TRBV7-9 | TRBD2 | TGTGCCAGCAGCTTTTCGGGGGGGTTTTACGAGCAGTACTTC | CASSFSGGFYEQYF
TRBJ1-1 | - | TRBV6-1 | - | TGTGCCAGCAGTTGGCAGGGTACTGAAGCTTTCTTT | CASSWQGTEAFF
TRBJ2-3 | - | TRBV5-6 | - | TGTGCCAGCAGCTTGGGACTCACCGCCACAGATACGCAGTATTTT | CASSLGLTATDTQYF
TRBJ2-7 | - | TRBV5-5 | - | TGTGCCAGCAGCTTGGTACAGGGATACGAGCAGTACTTC | CASSLVQGYEQYF
TRBJ1-2 | - | TRBV2 | TRBD1 | TGTGCCAGCAGTGACGTACCGGGACAGGGGGCAACTAACTATGGCTACACCTTC | CASSDVPGQGATNYGYTF
TRBJ1-2 | - | TRBV2 | - | TGTGCCAGCGCTGACAGCGTCTATGGCTACACCTTC | CASADSVYGYTF
TRBJ2-3 | - | TRBV11-2 | TRBD2 | TGTGCCAGCAGCTTAATTTCGGGGGGGAGCACAGATACGCAGTATTTT | CASSLISGGSTDTQYF
TRBJ1-1 | - | TRBV5-1 | - | TGCGCCAGCAGCTTGGAAGGGGCGGTTCGGGAAGCTTTCTTT | CASSLEGAVREAFF
TRBJ1-2 | - | TRBV7-2 | - | TGTGCCAGCAGCTTAGCGGGCCAGTATGGCTACACCTTC | CASSLAGQYGYTF
TRBJ2-7 | - | TRBV28 | TRBD1 | TGTGCCAGCAGTTTATACGCAGGGGGTCCAGGGAACGAGCAGTACTTC | CASSLYAGGPGNEQYF
TRBJ2-7 | - | TRBV27 | - | TGTGCCAGCAGCCACGGACAGCAGTCCTACGAGCAGTACTTC | CASSHGQQSYEQYF
TRBJ2-5 | - | TRBV9 | - | TGTGCCAGCAGCGTAGGGGGGCGCTATTTGGAGACCCAGTACTTC | CASSVGGRYLETQYF
TRBJ1-5 | - | TRBV6-5 | - | TGTGCCAGCACCCCAGGGGTTGGCAATCAGCCCCAGCATTTT | CASTPGVGNQPQHF
TRBJ2-3 | - | TRBV4-1 | - | TGCGCCAGCAGTCAGACAGATACGCAGTATTTT | CASSQTDTQYF
TRBJ2-3 | - | TRBV7-8 | - | TGTGCCAGCAGCTTAGGGGCAGGGATTTGGTTGGATACGCAGTATTTT | CASSLGAGIWLDTQYF
TRBJ1-5 | - | TRBV15 | - | TGTGCCACCAGCAGAGATCTAGCGCAGCCCCAGCATTTT | CATSRDLAQPQHF
TRBJ1-3 | once | TRBV9 | - | TGTGCCAGCAGCGTAGGCGCCATCTCTGGAAACACCATATATTTT | CASSVGAISGNTIYF
TRBJ1-2 | - | TRBV11-3 | - | TGTGCCAGCCGAAATGGGCAGGGGAACCCCTATGGCTACACCTTC | CASRNGQGNPYGYTF
TRBJ2-4 | once | TRBV9 | - | TGTGCCAGCAGCGCAGAAATCCCGGGGGAGTCCAAAAACATTCAGTACTTC | CASSAEIPGESKNIQYF
TRBJ2-7 | - | TRBV5-1 | - | TGCGCCAGCAGCTTGGGACTAGATAACTACGAGCAGTACTTC | CASSLGLDNYEQYF
TRBJ2-7 | - | TRBV7-2 | - | TGTGCCAGCAGCTTAGCACTGGCCTACGAGCAGTACTTC | CASSLALAYEQYF
TRBJ1-2 | - | TRBV28 | - | TGTGCCAGCAGTTTGGGCCCTAACTATGGCTACACCTTC | CASSLGPNYGYTF
TRBJ2-5 | once | TRBV7-6 | TRBD2 | TGTGCCAGCAGTTACACTAGCGGGGGGGAGACCCAGTACTTC | CASSYTSGGETQYF
TRBJ2-5 | - | TRBV28 | TRBD2 | TGTGCCAGCGGGACGGAGCGGGGGGCTCAAGAGACCCAGTACTTC | CASGTERGAQETQYF
TRBJ2-2 | - | TRBV5-1 | TRBD1 | TGCGCCAGCAGCTTGGGACAGGGAATGGCGACCGGGGAGCTGTTTTTT | CASSLGQGMATGELFF
TRBJ1-1 | once | TRBV28 | - | TGTGCCAGCAGTCCCACTTTAGGGACACACTATTTCGAAGCTTTCTTT | CASSPTLGTHYFEAFF
TRBJ2-3 | - | TRBV27 | TRBD2 | TGTGCCACCTCGCCGGAGAAGGGACTAGTGGTAGATACGCAGTATTTT | CATSPEKGLVVDTQYF
TRBJ1-5 | - | TRBV18 | TRBD1 | TGTGCCAGCCAATTTAACAGGGGAAACAATCAGCCCCAGCATTTT | CASQFNRGNNQPQHF
TRBJ2-2 | - | TRBV7-3 | TRBD2 | TGTGCCAGCAGCTACGGGACTAGCGGGGTGAACACCGGGGAGCTGTTTTTT | CASSYGTSGVNTGELFF
TRBJ1-1 | - | TRBV30 | - | TGTGCCTGGAATCTCGGTCAGGGTGGGACTGAAGCTTTCTTT | CAWNLGQGGTEAFF
TRBJ2-1 | - | TRBV7-6 | TRBD1 | TGTGCCAGCAGCATCACCAGGGGGACTGAGCAGTTCTTC | CASSITRGTEQFF
TRBJ2-2 | - | TRBV6-1 | TRBD2 | TGTGCCAGCAGTCCGGGACTAGCGGCCACCGGGGAGCTGTTTTTT | CASSPGLAATGELFF
TRBJ2-5 | once | TRBV13 | TRBD2 | TGTGCCAGCAGCTTTGGGACTAGCGGACACCAAGAGACCCAGTACTTC | CASSFGTSGHQETQYF
TRBJ1-2 | - | TRBV7-9 | - | TGTGCCAGCAGCTCACAGAATAACTATGGCTACACCTTC | CASSSQNNYGYTF
TRBJ2-5 | - | TRBV7-9 | - | TGTGCCAGCAGCCGCCCCAGGGCGGAGACCCAGTACTTC | CASSRPRAETQYF
TRBJ1-1 | - | TRBV11-2 | - | TGTGCCAGCAGCTTAGATCGGCGGACTGAAGCTTTCTTT | CASSLDRRTEAFF
TRBJ2-7 | - | TRBV9 | TRBD2 | TGTGCCAGCAGCCCCGGGGGGTACGAGCAGTACTTC | CASSPGGYEQYF
TRBJ1-2 | - | TRBV11-2 | TRBD1 | TGTGCCAGCAGCTTAATTCAAAAGGGGGCGGACTATGGCTACACCTTC | CASSLIQKGADYGYTF
TRBJ2-7 | - | TRBV29-1 | TRBD1 | TGCAGCGTTGTGGGACAGGGTTTTCACGAGCAGTACTTC | CSVVGQGFHEQYF
TRBJ1-2 | - | TRBV19 | TRBD1 | TGTGCCAGTAGTGCAGGGGGCCACTATGGCTACACCTTC | CASSAGGHYGYTF
TRBJ1-2 | - | TRBV6-5 | - | TGTGCCAGCAACATGGGGGCGAACCAAGGTCGCTACACCTTC | CASNMGANQGRYTF
TRBJ2-3 | once | TRBV7-2 | TRBD2 | TGTGCCAGCAGCTTGGCGGGGGGCTCCACAGATACGCAGTATTTT | CASSLAGGSTDTQYF
TRBJ2-5 | - | TRBV19 | TRBD2 | TGTGCCAGTAGTCCTCAACCGGGACTAGCGGGGGGGCGAGAGACCCAGTACTTC | CASSPQPGLAGGRETQYF
TRBJ2-7 | once | TRBV7-3 | TRBD2 | TGTGCCAGCAGTTTAAGCGGGGGGGCCGCCTACGAGCAGTACTTC | CASSLSGGAAYEQYF
TRBJ2-7 | - | TRBV5-1 | TRBD1 | TGCGCCAGCAGCTTGCTCGCAGGGGGCGTCTACGAGCAGTACTTC | CASSLLAGGVYEQYF
TRBJ2-7 | - | TRBV6-6 | TRBD1 | TGTGCCAGCAGTTACGGACAGGCTGACTCCTACGAGCAGTACTTC | CASSYGQADSYEQYF
TRBJ1-6 | - | TRBV27 | - | TGTGCCAGCAGTTCCCGGAGCCAGGGGCCCCTCCACTTT | CASSSRSQGPLHF